The 30 T cell receptor beta chains in this list originate from one sample, sequenced in a study of blood T cells in healthy people across ages. Primed by a sample-barcoded 5' primer and a J-beta primer mix, a second PCR proceeded for about 7 to 11 cycles. MiXCR, run by TCRdb on the 5' RACE reads, gives a single entry per CDR3 protein. The sample contains 2 million or so distinct CDR3 sequences, around 48% of which appear only once. The sample comprised blood. These receptors were taken from a woman between 40 and 50 years old in good health.

CDR3 nucleotides: TGTGCCAGCAGTTTGGGGGCAGTCCATCAGCCCCAGCATTTT. Amino acid sequence: CASSLGAVHQPQHF. The chain has TRBV12-3 or TRBV12-4 and TRBJ1-5; possibly TRBD1 for D (6 bases). There are 14 residues in the CDR3. V lost 3 bases and J lost 5, with 11 bases in between.

The chain is built from TRBV18 and TRBJ2-1; 14 positions match TRBD2. Germline-derived CDR1 and CDR2 are KGHSH and LQKENI. V gave up 6 bases and J gave up 3 bases; unmatched junction bases: 10. The CDR3 length is 18 residues. The CDR3 nucleotides are TGTGCCAGCTCCATAATCCCGGGACTAGCGGGGGACTACAATGAGCAGTTCTTC. Translating gives CASSIIPGLAGDYNEQFF.

This chain uses TRBV4-1 with TRBJ2-1; 7 bases agree with TRBD2. The J call may not be correct, given that the DNA end is closer to TRBJ2-7. The germline V gene encodes CDR1 MGHRA and CDR2 YSYEKL. The CDR3 length is 16 residues. In nucleotides, the CDR3 is TGCGCCAGCAGCCAAGAAAAGCGGGGAGACTACAATGAGCAGTACTTC. Its translation: CASSQEKRGDYNEQYF.

This clonotype was picked up one time. This could be a read error, since a much larger clone is one nucleotide away. This sequence joins TRBV10-3 and TRBJ2-1; 9 bases are shared with TRBD1. The CDR3 consists of 13 residues. The germline V gene encodes CDR1 ENHRY and CDR2 SYGVKD. CDR3 amino acids: CAISWTGENGQFF. The CDR3, as DNA: TGTGCCATCAGTTGGACAGGGGAGAATGGGCAGTTCTTC.

The chain is built from TRBV15 and TRBJ2-5; the D is unclear. Trimming shortened V by 0 bases and J by 4 bases, and 6 bases separated the two germline ends. The CDR3 has 13 amino acids. Germline V gene data show CDR1 as LNHNV and CDR2 as YYDKDF (reference sequence). The CDR3 sequence: CATSREVRETQYF. The CDR3 nucleotides are TGTGCCACCAGCAGAGAGGTTAGAGAGACCCAGTACTTC.

This clonotype was counted between two and nine times. One end of the junction is discordant with germline, which a read error may explain. The J gene is TRBJ2-5, the V gene TRBV7-7; D is possibly TRBD2 (6 bases). This CDR3 has 15 residues. Germline-derived CDR1 and CDR2 are SSHAT and FNYEAQ (reference sequence). The CDR3 region is CASSPLGRGQETQYF. In DNA, the CDR3 is TGTGCTAGCAGCCCCCTTGGGCGGGGCCAAGAGACCCAGTACTTC.

The chain recombines TRBV29-1 with TRBJ2-6, with 10 bases aligning to TRBD1. J was trimmed by 12 bases and V by 4 bases; bases with no gene match: 3. CDR1 and CDR2 from the germline V gene are SQVTM and ANQGSEA. This CDR3 spans 12 amino acids. CDR3: CSVGRDRGVLTF. CDR3 DNA: TGCAGCGTTGGAAGGGACAGGGGCGTCCTGACTTTC. Filled out from reference TRBV29-1 and TRBJ2-6, the complete variable domain reads SAVISQKPSRDICQRGTSLTIQCQVDSQVTMMFWYRQQPGQSLTLIATANQGSEATYESGFVIDKFPISRPNLTFSTLTVSNMSPEDSSIYLCSVGRDRGVLTFGAGSRLTVL.

The CDR3 loop is CASSWLTVNSPLHF. CDR3 DNA: TGTGCCAGCAGCTGGTTGACAGTTAATTCACCCCTCCACTTT. The rearrangement uses TRBV11-2 and TRBJ1-6, with D perhaps matching TRBD1 (5 bases). The CDR3 runs 14 residues. V was clipped by 4 bases and J by 6 bases, with 10 bases between them. Per germline, CDR1 SGHAT and CDR2 FQNNGV.

J is TRBJ1-2 and V is TRBV25-1, with a weak D call TRBD1 (5 bases). V was shortened by 6 bases and J by 0 bases, with 14 bases between the two germline ends. This CDR3 region has 15 residues. Germline V lookup: CDR1 MGHDK, CDR2 SYGVNS. CDR3 amino acids: CASRPPGRTNYGYTF. In DNA, the CDR3 is TGTGCCAGCAGACCCCCGGGACGGACTAACTATGGCTACACCTTC.

The chain has TRBV27 and TRBJ2-3, with D unresolved. Trimming cost V 1 base and J 7 bases, with 9 bases left between them. Germline CDR1 MNHEY, CDR2 SMNVEV (reference sequence). This CDR3 comprises 13 residues. CDR3 in DNA: TGTGCCAGCAGTTTATGGTCCGTTCATACGCAGTATTTT. Translation: CASSLWSVHTQYF.

This clonotype has more than one count but fewer than ten. The chain recombines TRBV6-5 with TRBJ1-2; no definite D call. CDR3 length: 14 amino acids. V dropped 5 bases and J dropped 0 bases, with 10 bases sitting between them. Germline V CDR1 and CDR2: MNHEY, SVGAGI. The CDR3 loop reads CASSQRTANYGYTF. The CDR3 nucleotides are TGTGCCAGCAGTCAAAGGACGGCTAACTATGGCTACACCTTC.

About this clonotype: At one boundary the junction diverges from the germline segment, which might be a read error. The chain joins TRBV3-1 to TRBJ2-5; the D gene is possibly TRBD1 (5 bases). Germline CDR1 is LGHDT and CDR2 is YNNKEL (reference sequence). This CDR3 has 14 residues. This CDR3 reads CASSQDWAGRTQYF. In DNA form, the CDR3 reads TGTGCCAGCAGTCAAGATTGGGCAGGGCGGACCCAGTACTTC.

The V call is TRBV20-1, the J call TRBJ2-1; D perhaps matches TRBD1 (6 bases). The CDR3 runs 13 residues. Trimming took off 5 bases at V and 2 bases at J, with 10 bases between the two ends. The germline CDR1 and CDR2 sequences are DFQATT and SNEGSKA (reference sequence). CDR3 in DNA: TGCAGTGCTGAGACAGGAGCCTACAATGAGCAGTTCTTC. Translating it yields CSAETGAYNEQFF.

The chain is built from TRBV28 and TRBJ2-5, with D perhaps matching TRBD1 (6 bases). CDR1 and CDR2 (germline): MDHEN, SYDVKM. Trimming pared 3 bases from V and 2 bases from J, leaving 22 bases between. This CDR3 is 18 amino acids long. The CDR3 nucleotides read TGTGCCAGCAGTTTCCCCCTTTTGATCGCTCAGGGGCAAGAGACCCAGTACTTC. This translates into CASSFPLLIAQGQETQYF.

V usage is TRBV4-1 and J usage is TRBJ1-5; D is possibly TRBD1 (5 bases). The CDR3 sequence is 15 residues long. V lost 3 bases and J lost 5, with 14 bases in between. CDR1 and CDR2 from the germline V gene are MGHRA and YSYEKL. CDR3 residues: CASSQTGGTYQPQHF. The DNA for the CDR3 is TGCGCCAGCAGCCAGACCGGGGGGACCTATCAGCCCCAGCATTTT.

J is TRBJ2-5 and V is TRBV15; 8 bases fit TRBD1. Trimming cost V 3 bases and J 5 bases; bases outside gene matches: 8. CDR3 length: 15 amino acids. Germline CDR1 reads LNHNV; CDR2 reads YYDKDF (reference sequence). The CDR3 DNA is TGTGCCACCAGCAGTCCGAGGACAGGGATGGAGACCCAGTACTTC. As protein: CATSSPRTGMETQYF.

This clonotype has just a few counts. The chain couples TRBV24-1 to TRBJ2-3; TRBD1 is a possible D gene (5 bases). V lost 5 bases and J lost 6, with 11 bases in between. This CDR3 has 13 residues. CDR1 and CDR2 from the germline V gene are KGHDR and SFDVKD. The CDR3 DNA follows: TGTGCCACCAGTGGAGGACATCTTGATACGCAGTATTTT. Protein sequence: CATSGGHLDTQYF.

The rearrangement joins TRBV9 to TRBJ2-2, with D perhaps TRBD2 (5 bases). Between the trimmed V and J ends, which lost 0 bases and 7 bases, there was a span of 10 bases. The CDR3 has 14 residues. CDR1 and CDR2 from the germline V gene are SGDLS and YYNGEE. CDR3 region: CASSVGPGIGELFF. DNA of the CDR3: TGTGCCAGCAGCGTAGGGCCGGGAATCGGGGAGCTGTTTTTT. The full variable domain, rest sourced from reference TRBV9 and TRBJ2-2, is DSGVTQTPKHLITATGQRVTLRCSPRSGDLSVYWYQQSLDQGLQFLIQYYNGEERAKGNILERFSAQQFPDLHSELNLSSLELGDSALYFCASSVGPGIGELFFGEGSRLTVL.

This clonotype was observed a handful of times. The rearrangement joins TRBV11-1 to TRBJ2-5; D might be TRBD1 (6 bases). Germline loops: CDR1 SGHAT, CDR2 FQDESV (reference sequence). The CDR3 is 16 residues long. V was clipped by 3 bases and J by 2 bases, with 16 bases between them. The CDR3: CASSLGTSTQQETQYF. The CDR3 DNA sequence: TGTGCCAGCAGCTTGGGGACATCAACCCAACAAGAGACCCAGTACTTC. The whole variable domain, filled in from reference TRBV11-1 and TRBJ2-5, reads EAEVAQSPRYKITEKSQAVAFWCDPISGHATLYWYRQILGQGPELLVQFQDESVVDDSQLPKDRFSAERLKGVDSTLKIQPAELGDSAMYLCASSLGTSTQQETQYFGPGTRLLVL.

This chain links TRBV9 with TRBJ2-3; D perhaps matches TRBD2 (6 bases). The germline V gene encodes CDR1 SGDLS and CDR2 YYNGEE. The V and J ends lost 1 base and 2 bases respectively, with 11 bases between them. CDR3 length: 15 residues. The CDR3 DNA reads TGTGCCAGCAGCGTACTTACGGGGGACACAGATACGCAGTATTTT. Its translation is CASSVLTGDTDTQYF.

The rearrangement links TRBV4-3 to TRBJ2-7; D unclear. The germline V gene encodes CDR1 LGHNA and CDR2 YSLEER. The CDR3 is made up of 15 amino acids. V lost 0 bases and J lost 0, with 9 bases in between. The CDR3 coding sequence is TGCGCCAGCAGCCAAGATCTGGGGAACTCCTACGAGCAGTACTTC. Translation: CASSQDLGNSYEQYF.

This chain uses TRBV9 with TRBJ2-1, with TRBD1 as a possible D gene (6 bases). V dropped 3 bases and J dropped 5 bases, with 18 bases sitting between them. Germline V gene sequence: CDR1 SGDLS, CDR2 YYNGEE. The CDR3 is 16 amino acids. The CDR3 sequence is CASSESDSLSHNEQFF. CDR3 DNA sequence: TGTGCCAGCAGCGAGTCGGACAGCCTGAGTCACAATGAGCAGTTCTTC.

This clonotype was counted only a few times. V gene TRBV6-6 combines with J gene TRBJ2-1; a weak D match, TRBD2 (5 bases). Trimming took 1 base from V and 4 from J, leaving 5 bases between them. The V gene's germline CDR1 is MNHNY and CDR2 SVGAGI (reference sequence). The CDR3 extends over 13 amino acids. The CDR3: CASSYWEYNEQFF. In DNA form, the CDR3 reads TGTGCCAGCAGTTACTGGGAGTACAATGAGCAGTTCTTC.

This clonotype was detected only a few times. J is TRBJ2-7 and V is TRBV7-2, with D uncertain. Trimming stripped 5 bases from V and 6 bases from J, with 11 bases between. The CDR3 has 12 residues. Germline V gene sequence: CDR1 SGHTA, CDR2 FQGNSA. For the CDR3, the DNA is TGTGCCAGCAGCCCTCCCTACCTCGAGCAGTACTTC. Translated: CASSPPYLEQYF.

The chain joins TRBV6-6 to TRBJ2-3; 11 bases fit TRBD2. With V trimmed by 6 bases and J by 0 bases, 8 bases remained unmatched. CDR3 length: 17 amino acids. Germline V gene data show CDR1 as MNHNY and CDR2 as SVGAGI (reference sequence). CDR3 DNA sequence: TGTGCCAGCAGCTCTCGGACTAGCGGGTCTAGCACAGATACGCAGTATTTT. Amino acids: CASSSRTSGSSTDTQYF.

J is TRBJ2-1 and V is TRBV4-2; TRBD1 is a possible D gene (5 bases). Germline V CDR1 and CDR2: LGHNA, YNFKEQ. The CDR3 runs to 17 residues. Trimming removed 2 bases at V and 8 bases at J, with 22 bases between. The CDR3 sequence: CASSQYLGRRQGDEQFF. The CDR3 region has the DNA TGTGCCAGCAGCCAATACCTCGGCCGTCGGCAGGGCGATGAGCAGTTCTTC.

The chain uses TRBV7-8 and TRBJ1-3; no clear D. The CDR3 extends over 14 amino acids. Germline values: CDR1 SGHVS, CDR2 FQNEAQ. V gave up 5 bases and J gave up 4 bases, with 12 bases separating them. The CDR3 sequence is CASSPQIAGNTIYF. The CDR3 DNA reads as TGTGCCAGCAGCCCACAGATAGCCGGAAACACCATATATTTT.

The chain uses TRBV15 and TRBJ1-2, with D perhaps matching TRBD1 (5 bases). CDR1 is LNHNV, CDR2 YYDKDF, per germline (reference sequence). The CDR3 sequence is 13 residues long. V lost 2 bases to trimming and J lost 7 bases, with 11 bases between them. The chain's CDR3 is CATSRIVGAGYTF. In DNA, the CDR3 is TGTGCCACCAGCAGAATAGTAGGGGCTGGCTACACCTTC.

This chain uses TRBV7-2 with TRBJ2-4; either TRBD1 or TRBD2 may supply D (6 bases each). V was pared by 8 bases and J by 13 bases, with 18 bases between. Germline V gene lookup returns CDR1 SGHTA and CDR2 FQGNSA. The CDR3 totals 12 residues. CDR3 loop: CASETGSREQYF. Here the CDR3 DNA reads TGTGCCAGCGAAACAGGGTCTCGGGAGCAGTACTTC.

This clonotype was seen a handful of times. The V call is TRBV7-9, the J call TRBJ1-6; D call uncertain. The CDR3 is made up of 13 amino acids. Deletions cut 6 bases from V and 8 bases from J, with 11 bases between. Per germline, CDR1 SEHNR and CDR2 FQNEAQ (reference sequence). CDR3: CASSIGPDSPLHF. The CDR3 DNA sequence: TGTGCCAGCAGTATAGGACCGGATTCACCCCTCCACTTT.